This T cell receptor (beta chain) derives from a study of blood T cell repertoires in COVID-19. Across the whole study: The analysed material was cDNA or gDNA that came from T cells, B-cell-depleted T cells, or PBMCs.

Libraries were prepared by immunoSEQ multiplex PCR; TCRdb keeps only in-frame clonotypes and omits some of them. The table lists fewer than 65,000 clones, 80% to 90% of them singletons. V was pared by 0 bases and J by 4 bases, with 16 bases between. The germline V gene has CDR1 SGDLS and CDR2 YYNGEE. The CDR3 runs 16 residues. Sequencing used peripheral blood. The source of this sequence is a woman of 80 years or more with acute or convalescent COVID-19. The chain joins TRBV9 to TRBJ1-2; D call uncertain. CDR3 coding DNA: TGTGCCAGCAGCGTAGCCAAGGTCCAGGCGGGCTATGGCTACACCTTC. It yields the protein CASSVAKVQAGYGYTF.